These 14 T cell receptor beta chains were sequenced from one sample in a study of blood T cells in healthy people across ages. Alongside a J-beta primer mix, a sample-barcoded 5' primer served in a second PCR lasting roughly 7 to 12 cycles. TCRdb re-called the 5' RACE reads through MiXCR, storing one row per CDR3 protein. Here the sample spans 700,000 to 800,000 distinct CDR3 sequences, roughly 41% being singletons. The specimen was blood. Receptors were obtained from a woman aged 55-69 years in good health.

This chain links TRBV4-2 with TRBJ1-2; D possibly corresponds to TRBD1 (6 bases). Germline values: CDR1 LGHNA, CDR2 YNFKEQ. This CDR3 spans 16 amino acids. Trimming took 1 base from V and 7 from J, leaving 19 bases between them. The CDR3 here is CASSQGSRGLHGGYTF. The CDR3 nucleotides are TGTGCCAGCAGCCAAGGGTCCAGGGGACTCCATGGTGGCTACACCTTC.

This clonotype appeared once. For the CDR3, the DNA is TGCAGTGGAAGGAGGGACACAGGGGCAGTCACAGATACGCAGTATTTT. Its protein product is CSGRRDTGAVTDTQYF. V is TRBV20-1 and J is TRBJ2-3; tentative D call: TRBD1 (7 bases). Trimming removed 7 bases from V and 2 bases from J, with 22 bases in between. The germline V gene encodes CDR1 DFQATT and CDR2 SNEGSKA (reference sequence). CDR3 length: 16 residues.

The chain recombines TRBV20-1 with TRBJ2-2, with 11 bases that match TRBD2. This CDR3 is 15 amino acids long. J was trimmed by 8 bases and V by 3 bases; bases with no gene match: 8. CDR1 DFQATT and CDR2 SNEGSKA come from the germline V gene (reference sequence). The CDR3 coding sequence is TGCAGTGCTAGTAGGCTAGCGGGAGGTTCTGGGGAGCTGTTTTTT. Amino acid sequence: CSASRLAGGSGELFF.

As for this clonotype: It may be a read error: a sequence one base away is much more abundant. The chain combines TRBV28 with TRBJ2-1, with 11 bases identical to TRBD2. The CDR3 is made up of 16 amino acids. V lost 3 bases to trimming and J lost 13 bases; unmatched junction nucleotides: 14. The germline V gene encodes CDR1 MDHEN and CDR2 SYDVKM. The CDR3 DNA reads as TGTGCCAGCAGTTTGGCGACTAGCGGGATTCAAGAGACCCAGTTCTTC. Translating it yields CASSLATSGIQETQFF.

V and J are TRBV20-1 and TRBJ1-1, with D perhaps TRBD1 (6 bases). V lost 0 bases to trimming and J lost 7 bases, with 15 bases between them. Germline lookup yields CDR1 DFQATT and CDR2 SNEGSKA (reference sequence). The CDR3 has 14 residues. The CDR3 here is CSARDSTGSGEAFF. CDR3 nucleotide sequence: TGCAGTGCTAGAGACTCGACAGGTTCCGGTGAAGCTTTCTTT.

The rearrangement links TRBV11-2 to TRBJ2-1, with 8 positions matching TRBD1. J lost 0 bases, V lost 5 bases, and 6 bases had no gene match. Germline V gene sequence: CDR1 SGHAT, CDR2 FQNNGV. The CDR3 is 16 amino acids. CDR3 protein: CASSPTGAGSYNEQFF. The DNA for the CDR3 is TGTGCCAGCAGCCCGACAGGGGCAGGCTCCTACAATGAGCAGTTCTTC.

Points on this clonotype: A much larger clone differs from this one at a single base, so this may be a read error. The genes are TRBV28 and TRBJ2-1; 11 bases fit TRBD2. Trimming removed 7 bases from V and 2 bases from J; junction bases left unmatched: 13. The V gene's germline CDR1 is MDHEN and CDR2 SYDVKM. This CDR3 is 18 amino acids long. CDR3 nucleotide sequence: TGTGCCAGCACCTCCACCCGGCTAGCGGGGGGCCCCTACAATGAGCAGTTCTTC. Residues: CASTSTRLAGGPYNEQFF.

This chain joins TRBV12-3 or TRBV12-4 and TRBJ1-2; TRBD1 aligns across 7 bases. This CDR3 contains 13 residues. The ends lost 3 bases at V and 3 bases at J; junction bases unmatched: 1. CDR3 DNA: TGTGCCAGCAGTTTCCAGGGGGACTATGGCTACACCTTC. This sequence encodes CASSFQGDYGYTF.

This chain joins TRBV7-2 and TRBJ2-7, with D unresolved. This CDR3 contains 15 residues. The V end was cut by 3 bases, the J end by 2 bases, with 14 bases between. Germline assignment: CDR1 SGHTA and CDR2 FQGNSA. The chain's CDR3 is CASSLSHSPTYEQYF. In DNA, the CDR3 is TGTGCCAGCAGCTTGTCCCACAGCCCTACCTACGAGCAGTACTTC.

DNA of the CDR3: TGTGCCAGCAGTTTTAGGCGAGGCCAAGGGTTGGGCGAGCAGTACTTC. This codes for CASSFRRGQGLGEQYF. The rearrangement links TRBV28 to TRBJ2-5; no reliable D call. The J call is in doubt because the DNA end fits TRBJ2-7 better. The CDR3 loop spans 16 amino acids. The germline gives CDR1 MDHEN, CDR2 SYDVKM.

V gene TRBV29-1 combines with J gene TRBJ2-3; 11 positions agree with TRBD2. CDR1 and CDR2 from the germline V gene are SQVTM and ANQGSEA. V gave up 5 bases and J gave up 4 bases; unmatched junction bases: 17. The CDR3 spans 18 residues. CDR3 sequence: CSVTGLAGLPPSADTQYF. The CDR3 DNA reads as TGCAGCGTTACCGGACTAGCGGGTTTACCCCCTAGCGCAGATACGCAGTATTTT.

The chain combines TRBV4-3 with TRBJ2-7, with TRBD1 matching 8 bases. The V gene's germline CDR1 is LGHNA and CDR2 YSLEER. The CDR3 extends over 15 amino acids. V shed 0 bases and J 5 bases; nucleotides not matched to a gene: 6. The CDR3 protein is CASSQDRGQGNEQYF. The CDR3 DNA sequence: TGCGCCAGCAGCCAAGATAGAGGACAGGGCAACGAGCAGTACTTC.

This clonotype showed up just a few times. V gene TRBV6-2 or TRBV6-3 combines with J gene TRBJ2-7; D remains unclear. The V gene lost 2 bases and the J gene lost 1 base, with 9 bases spanning the gap. Germline loops: CDR1 MNHEY, CDR2 SVGEGT. CDR3 size: 14 residues. CDR3 protein: CASSYEASSYEQYF. The CDR3 DNA sequence: TGTGCCAGCAGTTACGAGGCCAGTTCCTACGAGCAGTACTTC.

This chain connects TRBV7-2 to TRBJ1-2; unclear D gene. Germline CDR1 is SGHTA and CDR2 is FQGNSA. The CDR3 is 12 amino acids. V lost 7 bases and J 4 bases, leaving 10 bases between the germline ends. CDR3 region: CASTQLGYGYTF. The CDR3 DNA sequence: TGTGCCAGCACCCAACTCGGCTATGGCTACACCTTC.